The present T cell receptor (beta chain) was sequenced within a study of OX40 agonist ivuxolimab in advanced cancers. Looking at the study overall: Earlier treatment with anti-PD-1, anti-PD-L1 or anti-CTLA-4 was permitted, and under 50% had received some.

Sequencing was performed with immunoSEQ multiplex PCR; in TCRdb, only in-frame clones are kept and a portion is missing. This table holds tens of thousands of clones, roughly 87% found once. The V gene's germline CDR1 is SGHRS and CDR2 YFSETQ. Trimming stripped 4 bases from V and 0 bases from J, with 13 bases between. This CDR3 contains 15 residues. Researchers took blood at baseline, on cycle 4 day 1, and on cycle 7 day 1. The V gene is TRBV5-1, the J gene TRBJ1-1, with D unresolved. The TCR was taken from an adult with an advanced solid tumor such as melanoma, head and neck, liver or kidney cancer. The sequences come from CD4+ or CD8+ T cells sorted from blood, collected in a trial of the OX40 agonist ivuxolimab. CDR3 sequence reads: CASSTGPLMNTEAFF. The CDR3 region has the DNA TGCGCCAGCAGCACCGGGCCGCTCATGAACACTGAAGCTTTCTTT.